These T cell receptor beta chains were read from a single sample in a study of CXCR3-negative and CXCR3-positive naive CD8 T cells. No DNA is given; TCRdb re-called the 5' RACE reads and lists each CDR3 protein once. This sample lists 75,000 to 90,000 distinct CDR3 sequences; its ten largest clones have roughly 0.59%. Sample: naive CXCR3+ CD8+ T cells from blood. Receptor source: a human donor in good health. Some clones in this sample may be carry-over from other donors' samples. Each CDR3 is given with its conserved first and last residue. Each record gives: CDR3 protein, J gene, V gene.

CDR3aa: CASSQTGTPYGDVHF
j_gene: TRBJ1-6
v_gene: TRBV5-5

CDR3aa: CASSETGTYEQYF
j_gene: TRBJ2-7
v_gene: TRBV25-1

CDR3aa: CANTGQSTDTQYF
j_gene: TRBJ2-3
v_gene: TRBV12-3/TRBV12-4

CDR3aa: CASSFNIGEQYF
j_gene: TRBJ2-7
v_gene: TRBV4-3

CDR3aa: CASSYGLAGPYEQYF
j_gene: TRBJ2-7
v_gene: TRBV6-5

CDR3aa: CASSFRTATSTDTQYF
j_gene: TRBJ2-3
v_gene: TRBV28

CDR3aa: CSVARDYEQYF
j_gene: TRBJ2-7
v_gene: TRBV29-1

CDR3aa: CASGGTLSNQPQHF
j_gene: TRBJ1-5
v_gene: TRBV6-6

CDR3aa: CASSLQGGKNIQYF
j_gene: TRBJ2-4
v_gene: TRBV12-3/TRBV12-4

CDR3aa: CASSETVAGGLSDTQYF
j_gene: TRBJ2-3
v_gene: TRBV6-1

CDR3aa: CATSRSGAKLFEQYF
j_gene: TRBJ2-7
v_gene: TRBV15

CDR3aa: CASSPGHEQYF
j_gene: TRBJ2-7
v_gene: TRBV6-6

CDR3aa: CATSRDRGVQPQHF
j_gene: TRBJ1-5
v_gene: TRBV15

CDR3aa: CASSSTSGGPYEQYF
j_gene: TRBJ2-7
v_gene: TRBV7-2

CDR3aa: CASERGGYNEQFF
j_gene: TRBJ2-1
v_gene: TRBV19

CDR3aa: CASSGSPISGRHFSSYEQYF
j_gene: TRBJ2-7
v_gene: TRBV2

CDR3aa: CASSGASEGQPQHF
j_gene: TRBJ1-5
v_gene: TRBV9

CDR3aa: CASSLDGGSTDTQYF
j_gene: TRBJ2-3
v_gene: TRBV7-8

CDR3aa: CASSFIETQYF
j_gene: TRBJ2-5
v_gene: TRBV28

CDR3aa: CASSKKREIPSYNEQFF
j_gene: TRBJ2-1
v_gene: TRBV2

CDR3aa: CATGPNQPQHF
j_gene: TRBJ1-5
v_gene: TRBV28

CDR3aa: CASAAGGRQETQYF
j_gene: TRBJ2-5
v_gene: TRBV2

CDR3aa: CASSPGTLLYNEQFF
j_gene: TRBJ2-1
v_gene: TRBV27

CDR3aa: CASSQVGLGQPQHF
j_gene: TRBJ1-5
v_gene: TRBV4-1

CDR3aa: CASSTNRDTHSYNEQFF
j_gene: TRBJ2-1
v_gene: TRBV6-6

CDR3aa: CATLTVSGGHYGYTF
j_gene: TRBJ1-2
v_gene: TRBV27

CDR3aa: CATRADLGGSHQYF
j_gene: TRBJ2-4
v_gene: TRBV24-1

CDR3aa: CASSLRAGPHNEQFF
j_gene: TRBJ2-1
v_gene: TRBV7-6

CDR3aa: CASSLGRDTDYNEQFF
j_gene: TRBJ2-1
v_gene: TRBV5-1

CDR3aa: CASSRGADYEQYF
j_gene: TRBJ2-7
v_gene: TRBV27

CDR3aa: CASRYSGGSEGYF
j_gene: TRBJ2-3
v_gene: TRBV2

CDR3aa: CASTPYEGGNTEAFF
j_gene: TRBJ1-1
v_gene: TRBV5-5

CDR3aa: CASSLTSGALLEEQYF
j_gene: TRBJ2-7
v_gene: TRBV7-2

CDR3aa: CAISELAVKKNTGELFF
j_gene: TRBJ2-2
v_gene: TRBV10-3

CDR3aa: CASSLDSDQETQYF
j_gene: TRBJ2-5
v_gene: TRBV5-1

CDR3aa: CASSYDPGTSGELFF
j_gene: TRBJ2-2
v_gene: TRBV6-5

CDR3aa: CASSLVNGDTQYF
j_gene: TRBJ2-3
v_gene: TRBV7-8

CDR3aa: CASSLPRTQETQYF
j_gene: TRBJ2-5
v_gene: TRBV7-9

CDR3aa: CASSFPGANTEAFF
j_gene: TRBJ1-1
v_gene: TRBV7-9

CDR3aa: CASSFGRGAGGGEQYF
j_gene: TRBJ2-7
v_gene: TRBV28

CDR3aa: CASSLSGGNGYTF
j_gene: TRBJ1-2
v_gene: TRBV7-3

CDR3aa: CASSLISYEQYF
j_gene: TRBJ2-7
v_gene: TRBV14

CDR3aa: CASSLAPDSNSPLHF
j_gene: TRBJ1-6
v_gene: TRBV7-6

CDR3aa: CASSLFPRNEQYF
j_gene: TRBJ2-7
v_gene: TRBV27

CDR3aa: CATSGGTSVEQFF
j_gene: TRBJ2-1
v_gene: TRBV15

CDR3aa: CASSLFGEMWGYTF
j_gene: TRBJ1-2
v_gene: TRBV28

CDR3aa: CASSLEQGRGSPLHF
j_gene: TRBJ1-6
v_gene: TRBV13